The sample holds a few counts of the clone carrying this TCR beta chain. The data derive from a study of low-dose radiotherapy and immunotherapy resistance in tumors. Across the study: Every two weeks, the protocol called for intravenous cyclophosphamide at 200 mg/m2. It was given one day before each radiation and immunotherapy administration. From cycle 1 day 1, patients took oral aspirin 300 mg every day for four cycles.

Time point of the sample: before trial treatment. Primers used for first-strand cDNA, a TRAV- and TRBV-specific set, covered both alpha and beta chains. The TCRs were subjected to amplification over around 18 PCR cycles employing a constant-region primer in conjunction with a V-primer adapter. Isolated mRNA was amplified by in vitro transcription. In TCRdb, the reads were re-called with MiXCR into one record per CDR3 protein. The sample records around 69,000 distinct CDR3 sequences, around 31% being singletons. The receptor was derived from a female donor with ovarian cancer. The sample in question was PBMCs, obtained before treatment.

This CDR3 reads CASSYSQGLGYTF. In nucleotides, the CDR3 is TGTGCCAGCAGTTACTCCCAGGGTCTTGGCTACACCTTC. The genes are TRBV6-5 and TRBJ1-2, with D tentatively TRBD1 (5 bases). The CDR3 has 13 residues. In germline, CDR1 is MNHEY, CDR2 SVGAGI. Trimming removed 0 bases from V and 7 bases from J, with 9 bases in between.